Below, 19 T cell receptor beta chains from the same sample are listed, as sequenced in a study of CD8+CD57+ T cells in acquired aplastic anemia. Genomic DNA was employed as the template in profiling TCR beta VDJ and CDR3. From the reads, TCRdb called clonotypes with MiXCR, one entry per CDR3 protein. The table includes a few hundred thousand distinct CDR3 sequences, about half detected once. The sequenced patients had an expansion of CD8+CD57+ cells seen by flow cytometry. Sequencing input: sorted CD4+, CD8+, or CD8+CD57+ T cells (not recorded which) from PBMCs. The origin of the receptors is a human donor with aplastic anemia.

About this clonotype: A much larger clone sits a single nucleotide away, making a read error possible. V usage is TRBV6-6 and J usage is TRBJ1-1; tentatively, D is TRBD1 (6 bases). The CDR3 runs to 13 residues. CDR1 is MNHNY, CDR2 SVGAGI, per germline (reference sequence). Trimming removed 6 bases at V and 4 bases at J, with 12 bases between. CDR3: CASRRSGVTEAFF. The CDR3 coding sequence is TGTGCCAGCAGGCGGTCAGGGGTCACTGAAGCTTTCTTT.

This clonotype is labeled large. The chain joins TRBV12-3 or TRBV12-4 to TRBJ1-2; D is uncertain. The V gene lost 2 bases and the J gene lost 3 bases, with 7 bases spanning the gap. This CDR3 region has 13 residues. CDR3 DNA: TGTGCCAGCAGTTTAAGCGGGGACTATGGCTACACCTTC. Protein product: CASSLSGDYGYTF.

The chain recombines TRBV20-1 with TRBJ1-2, with D perhaps TRBD1 (5 bases). Trimming removed 1 base from V and 0 bases from J, with 12 bases in between. From germline, CDR1 is DFQATT and CDR2 SNEGSKA (reference sequence). The CDR3 length is 15 residues. The DNA for the CDR3 is TGCAGTGCTAGAGGGGGGAAAGACGCTAACTATGGCTACACCTTC. Translated, it gives CSARGGKDANYGYTF.

This clonotype was observed a handful of times. Likely a read error: the CDR3 ends without its conserved phenylalanine or tryptophan. No DNA is shown, since the ends of the CDR3 on it are uncertain; the CDR3 is the one TCRdb lists. The V gene is TRBV6-1, the J gene TRBJ1-1; the D call of TRBD1 is as the table states it, not checked on the DNA. The CDR3 comprises 14 residues, both ends counted. Germline V gene sequence: CDR1 MNHNS, CDR2 SASEGT. This chain's CDR3 is CASSYSGDRPEAFL.

This clonotype was observed a single time. The chain links TRBV2 to TRBJ2-3; D perhaps matches TRBD1 (6 bases). CDR1 is SNHLY and CDR2 is FYNNEI in the germline V gene. This CDR3 has 13 residues. Trimming took 5 bases from V and 4 from J, leaving 10 bases between them. CDR3 in amino acids: CASSKGDADTQYF. The CDR3 nucleotides read TGTGCCAGCAGTAAGGGGGACGCAGATACGCAGTATTTT.

This chain joins TRBV10-3 and TRBJ1-6; D unclear. CDR3 size: 15 residues. Trimming cost V 2 bases and J 10 bases, with 15 bases left between them. In germline, CDR1 is ENHRY, CDR2 SYGVKD. The CDR3 DNA sequence: TGTGCCATCAGTGAGGGTCCTTCCCGGGGATCACCCCTCCACTTT. Protein sequence: CAISEGPSRGSPLHF.

This chain joins TRBV11-3 and TRBJ1-2, with unresolved D. Germline CDR1 reads SGHNT; CDR2 reads YENEEA. Trimming stripped 5 bases from V and 3 bases from J, with 10 bases between. This CDR3 region has 13 residues. CDR3 nucleotides: TGTGCCAGCAGCCCGGACCATTACTATGGCTACACCTTC. Translated: CASSPDHYYGYTF.

This clonotype was counted many times. This chain links TRBV5-4 with TRBJ2-5; 13 bases are shared with TRBD2. This CDR3 contains 14 residues. Germline V gene sequence: CDR1 SGHNT, CDR2 YYREEE (reference sequence). J gave up 12 bases and V 0 bases, and 5 bases lay outside the gene matches. DNA for the CDR3: TGTGCCAGCAGCTTGGAGACTAGCGGGGGGAAGAAGTACTTC. Translated, it gives CASSLETSGGKKYF.

The V call is TRBV19, the J call TRBJ2-7, with D possibly being TRBD1 or TRBD2 (7 bases each). The CDR3 is 13 amino acids. Germline CDR1 and CDR2: LNHDA and SQIVND (reference sequence). V was pared by 5 bases and J by 7 bases, with 15 bases between. The CDR3 nucleotides are TGTGCCAGTAGTGACCAGGGGGGGAAAGAGCAGTACTTC. This encodes CASSDQGGKEQYF. Variable domain in full (rest from reference TRBV19 and TRBJ2-7): DGGITQSPKYLFRKEGQNVTLSCEQNLNHDAMYWYRQDPGQGLRLIYYSQIVNDFQKGDIAEGYSVSREKKESFPLTVTSAQKNPTAFYLCASSDQGGKEQYFGPGTRLTVT.

The rearrangement uses TRBV7-3 and TRBJ2-7; 8 nucleotides agree with TRBD1. Per germline, CDR1 SGHTA and CDR2 FQGTGA. Germline trimming cut 5 bases from V and 5 bases from J; bases unmatched to any gene: 5. The length of the CDR3 is 13 residues. The CDR3 sequence is CASSPGQGHEQYF. The DNA for the CDR3 is TGTGCCAGCAGCCCCGGACAGGGCCACGAGCAGTACTTC.

The V and J genes are TRBV30 and TRBJ2-5; no clear D gene. V lost 3 bases, J lost 2 bases, and 10 bases lay in between. Germline V gives CDR1 GTSNPN, CDR2 SVGIG (reference sequence). The CDR3 runs to 13 residues. The CDR3 spells CAWRGKGQETQYF. CDR3 nucleotides: TGTGCCTGGAGGGGTAAGGGTCAAGAGACCCAGTACTTC.

This clonotype was picked up many times. The chain is built from TRBV19 and TRBJ2-2; D remains ambiguous. Trimming took 4 bases from V and 0 from J, leaving 18 bases between them. CDR1 is LNHDA, CDR2 SQIVND, per germline (reference sequence). The CDR3 loop spans 18 amino acids. CDR3 nucleotide sequence: TGTGCCAGTAGTACGGCAGTAACAACCACCGCGAACACCGGGGAGCTGTTTTTT. This sequence encodes CASSTAVTTTANTGELFF.

The V and J genes are TRBV20-1 and TRBJ2-5; 9 nucleotides line up with TRBD2. Looked up from germline, CDR1 is DFQATT and CDR2 is SNEGSKA (reference sequence). The CDR3 has 16 amino acids. V shed 6 bases, J shed 4 bases, and the junction held 15 bases outside the gene matches. The CDR3 DNA reads as TGCAGTGCGAAACGGACTAGCGAGGGATTGGGAGAGACCCAGTACTTC. This codes for CSAKRTSEGLGETQYF.

The V and J genes are TRBV19 and TRBJ1-6; 8 nucleotides match TRBD1. CDR3 length: 14 amino acids. Germline CDR1 and CDR2: LNHDA and SQIVND (reference sequence). The V gene end was trimmed by 5 bases and the J gene end by 12 bases; junction bases not matched to a gene: 9. For the CDR3, the DNA is TGTGCCAGTAGTCAACAGGGGGGGGTCCAACCCCTCCACTTT. Protein: CASSQQGGVQPLHF.

This clonotype has a handful of counts. The J gene is TRBJ1-2, the V gene TRBV25-1, with 12 bases lining up with TRBD1. The length of the CDR3 is 17 residues. Losses at the gene ends were 5 bases for V and 4 bases for J; bases not matched to a gene: 11. In germline, CDR1 is MGHDK, CDR2 SYGVNS. CDR3 coding DNA: TGTGCCAGCAGTTTCTGGGGGACAGGGGGCCATATCTATGGCTACACCTTC. The encoded protein is CASSFWGTGGHIYGYTF.

J is TRBJ1-4 and V is TRBV20-1, with D uncertain. CDR3 length: 16 amino acids. V was cut by 0 bases and J by 5 bases, with 16 bases left in between. CDR1 is DFQATT, CDR2 SNEGSKA, per germline (reference sequence). CDR3 DNA: TGCAGTGCTAGAGATGAGATGCGGTATCTGAATGAAAAACTGTTTTTT. This encodes CSARDEMRYLNEKLFF.

This clonotype was seen repeatedly, ten times or more. V gene TRBV2 combines with J gene TRBJ1-2; D not certain. Germline values: CDR1 SNHLY, CDR2 FYNNEI. CDR3 length equals 14 residues. With 3 bases removed from V and 8 bases from J, the gap between germline ends came to 16 bases. The CDR3 coding sequence is TGTGCCAGCAGTGATCAAGGCACCCGGAAGGGCTACACCTTC. This translates into CASSDQGTRKGYTF.

As to this clonotype: A much more abundant neighbour one base away suggests this may be a read error. The genes are TRBV7-9 and TRBJ2-4; D perhaps matches TRBD1 (6 bases). CDR3 length: 14 residues. CDR1 is SEHNR, CDR2 FQNEAQ, per germline (reference sequence). Here the CDR3 reads CASSPVQGQNIQDF. CDR3 nucleotides: TGTGCCAGCAGCCCAGTCCAGGGGCAAAACATTCAGGACTTC.

The V gene is TRBV25-1, the J gene TRBJ1-1; no clear D. The CDR3 covers 14 residues. V was clipped by 0 bases and J by 1 base, with 6 bases between them. Germline CDR1 reads MGHDK; CDR2 reads SYGVNS. CDR3 DNA sequence: TGTGCCAGCAGTGAATATGCGGCGAACACTGAAGCTTTCTTT. Amino acid sequence: CASSEYAANTEAFF. The variable domain in full, completed from reference TRBV25-1 and TRBJ1-1, reads EADIYQTPRYLVIGTGKKITLECSQTMGHDKMYWYQQDPGMELHLIHYSYGVNSTEKGDLSSESTVSRIRTEHFPLTLESARPSHTSQYLCASSEYAANTEAFFGQGTRLTVV.